The sequence of this T cell receptor beta chain was determined in a study of TIL therapy for anti-PD-1-resistant metastatic lung cancer. Overall study context: Tumors carried a median approximately 1.6 non-synonymous mutations per megabase.

On this clone itself: The antigen is undetermined.

General study findings and limits: TIL cultures after expansion showed higher clonality and lower diversity than baseline tumor (median around 5.9% vs 31%).

This was the immunoSEQ v3 assay. TCRdb's table, derived via immunoSEQ multiplex PCR, lists solely in-frame clones and lacks some. This table holds approximately 87,000 clones, roughly 65% found once. CDR3 length: 15 amino acids. J gave up 6 bases and V 2 bases, and 4 bases lay outside the gene matches. CDR1 and CDR2 (germline): SGHVS, FNYEAQ. Time point meaning: pre-treatment sample, taken before nivolumab and TIL therapy. The tumor samples were excised metastases, mostly pleural nodules or supraclavicular lymph nodes. Tumors were harvested before any PD-1/PD-L1 blockade. Sample: tumor tissue, taken at baseline. The chain links TRBV7-6 to TRBJ2-1, with 10 bases aligning to TRBD2. This receptor was obtained from a person between 30 and 80 years old with non-small cell lung cancer. The CDR3 spells CASSLTSGGANEQFF. For the CDR3, the DNA is TGTGCCAGCAGCTTAACCAGCGGGGGGGCCAATGAGCAGTTCTTC.